These 25 T cell receptor beta chains originate from one sample sequenced in a study of technical replicates of blood from a handful of donors. Repertoires were generated with immunoSEQ multiplex PCR, while TCRdb's copy carries only in-frame clones and drops some. The sample has 75,000 to 85,000 clones, roughly 77% seen once. The material sequenced was PBMCs. These receptors all come from a human donor in good health. Some clones in this sample may be carry-over from other donors' samples.

V is TRBV11-3 and J is TRBJ2-5; D not resolved. The CDR3 sequence is 14 residues long. With 5 bases removed from V and 7 bases from J, the gap between germline ends came to 17 bases. The germline gives CDR1 SGHNT, CDR2 YENEEA. In nucleotides, the CDR3 is TGTGCCAGCAGCGACCCCGTTAATTCGGGGACCCAGTACTTC. Translated, it gives CASSDPVNSGTQYF.

V usage is TRBV7-3 and J usage is TRBJ2-2; tentatively, D is TRBD2 (5 bases). There are 13 residues in the CDR3. Germline values: CDR1 SGHTA, CDR2 FQGTGA. The V end lost 6 bases, the J end lost 5 bases, and 10 bases lay between the germline ends. The CDR3 region has the DNA TGTGCCAGCAGTAAGGAGGTAACCGGGGAGCTGTTTTTT. Its protein product is CASSKEVTGELFF.

This clone was detected only a few times. The rearrangement uses TRBV30 and TRBJ1-1; a weak D match, TRBD1 (6 bases). Germline loops: CDR1 GTSNPN, CDR2 SVGIG (reference sequence). Trimming took 6 bases from V and 8 from J, leaving 16 bases between them. The CDR3 is 12 amino acids. In nucleotides, the CDR3 is TGTGCCTGCAAAAACAGGGCTGGGGAAGCTTTCTTT. It is translated as CACKNRAGEAFF.

This clone turned up a few times. The genes are TRBV29-1 and TRBJ2-3; D is unclear. The CDR3 covers 11 residues. Deletions cut 2 bases from V and 7 bases from J, with 7 bases between. Germline CDR1 SQVTM, CDR2 ANQGSEA. CDR3 nucleotide sequence: TGCAGCGTTGAATCGCGGAATACGCAGTATTTT. Translated: CSVESRNTQYF.

This clone was counted a single time. J is TRBJ2-1 and V is TRBV5-1; the D gene is possibly TRBD2 (6 bases). The CDR3 extends over 18 amino acids. The V end lost 3 bases, the J end lost 7 bases, and 26 bases lay between the germline ends. Germline V CDR1 and CDR2: SGHRS, YFSETQ. In DNA, the CDR3 is TGCGCCAGCAGCTCCTTCGCTACTTTCCGCGGCCGGGGGAATGAGCAGTTCTTC. As protein: CASSSFATFRGRGNEQFF.

J is TRBJ2-5 and V is TRBV6-1; no reliable D call. The germline V gene has CDR1 MNHNS and CDR2 SASEGT. V was trimmed by 3 bases and J by 11 bases, leaving 25 bases between them. CDR3 length: 16 amino acids. CDR3 nucleotide sequence: TGTGCCAGCAGTGAGAATCCCTATGGATATGTTCTGGAGCAGTACTTC. Its translation: CASSENPYGYVLEQYF.

The chain uses TRBV30 and TRBJ1-2; 8 bases line up with TRBD1. CDR3 length equals 14 residues. After removal of 6 bases from V and 0 bases from J, the junction contained 6 bases not matched to a gene. Germline CDR1 GTSNPN, CDR2 SVGIG (reference sequence). DNA for the CDR3: TGTGCCTGCGATGGGACAGGTGCTAACTATGGCTACACCTTC. Protein product: CACDGTGANYGYTF. The whole variable domain, remainder taken from reference TRBV30 and TRBJ1-2, is SQTIHQWPATLVQPVGSPLSLECTVEGTSNPNLYWYRQAAGRGLQLLFYSVGIGQISSEVPQNLSASRPQDRQFILSSKKLLLSDSGFYLCACDGTGANYGYTFGSGTRLTVV.

This chain joins TRBV30 and TRBJ2-7; D perhaps matches TRBD2 (6 bases). The ends were cut back, 8 bases at V and 7 bases at J, with 27 bases in the middle. This CDR3 is built from 15 residues. The germline CDR1 and CDR2 sequences are GTSNPN and SVGIG (reference sequence). The CDR3 DNA is TGTGCCGGACTAACTGGGGGTCTCGTTGCGGGGGAGCAGTACTTC. It encodes CAGLTGGLVAGEQYF.

The chain is built from TRBV7-9 and TRBJ1-1; D is undetermined. Trimming took off 2 bases at V and 2 bases at J, with 6 bases between the two ends. The CDR3 spans 13 residues. Germline CDR1 SEHNR, CDR2 FQNEAQ (reference sequence). The CDR3 loop is CASSLSGNTEAFF. The CDR3 region has the DNA TGTGCCAGCAGCTTAAGCGGAAACACTGAAGCTTTCTTT. The full variable domain, its missing parts supplied by reference TRBV7-9 and TRBJ1-1, is DTGVSQNPRHKITKRGQNVTFRCDPISEHNRLYWYRQTLGQGPEFLTYFQNEAQLEKSRLLSDRFSAERPKGSFSTLEIQRTEQGDSAMYLCASSLSGNTEAFFGQGTRLTVV.

V and J are TRBV5-1 and TRBJ2-6; D is unresolved. This CDR3 comprises 16 residues. V was pared by 4 bases and J by 1 base, with 12 bases between. Germline assignment: CDR1 SGHRS and CDR2 YFSETQ. CDR3 coding DNA: TGCGCCAGCAGCACAGACATCTTTTCTGGGGCCAACGTCCTGACTTTC. Its translation is CASSTDIFSGANVLTF.

The chain is built from TRBV15 and TRBJ2-7; 8 nucleotides line up with TRBD2. The CDR3 covers 16 residues. J gave up 9 bases and V 1 base, and 14 bases lay outside the gene matches. CDR1 and CDR2 from the germline V gene are LNHNV and YYDKDF (reference sequence). The DNA for the CDR3 is TGTGCCACCAGCAGAGGGGTGGGTGCGGGGGGCTACCCGCAGTACTTC. It codes for CATSRGVGAGGYPQYF.

The chain has TRBV7-9 and TRBJ2-3, with 9 bases aligning to TRBD2. The germline V gene encodes CDR1 SEHNR and CDR2 FQNEAQ (reference sequence). The CDR3 loop spans 12 amino acids. Unmatched junction bases numbered 5, after V lost 11 bases and J lost 5 bases. CDR3 bases: TGTGCCGGACAGACTAGCGGAGATACGCAGTATTTT. Translating gives CAGQTSGDTQYF. Combining the CDR3 with reference TRBV7-9 and TRBJ2-3 gives the whole variable domain DTGVSQNPRHKITKRGQNVTFRCDPISEHNRLYWYRQTLGQGPEFLTYFQNEAQLEKSRLLSDRFSAERPKGSFSTLEIQRTEQGDSAMYLCAGQTSGDTQYFGPGTRLTVL.

The CDR3 sequence: CASSLVGDYGYTF. CDR3 sequence (DNA): TGTGCCAGCAGCTTGGTAGGGGATTATGGCTACACCTTC. J is TRBJ1-2 and V is TRBV5-5, with D maybe TRBD1 (5 bases). The V end lost 0 bases, the J end lost 5 bases, and 8 bases lay between the germline ends. This CDR3 is 13 amino acids long. The germline CDR1 and CDR2 sequences are SGHKS and YYEKEE (reference sequence).

This chain joins TRBV4-3 and TRBJ2-2; D is unclear. The V end lost 0 bases, the J end lost 4 bases, and 9 bases lay between the germline ends. In germline, CDR1 is LGHNA, CDR2 YSLEER. This CDR3 comprises 15 residues. The chain's CDR3 is CASSQDAASTGELFF. The CDR3, as DNA: TGCGCCAGCAGCCAAGATGCGGCGAGCACCGGGGAGCTGTTTTTT.

This chain uses TRBV29-1 with TRBJ2-1, with D possibly matching TRBD1 (6 bases). The germline V gene has CDR1 SQVTM and CDR2 ANQGSEA. Trimming stripped 4 bases from V and 4 bases from J, with 14 bases between. The CDR3 consists of 14 residues. CDR3 coding DNA: TGCAGCGTTGTGGGCAGGGGAAGTTACAATGAGCAGTTCTTC. As protein: CSVVGRGSYNEQFF.

The chain uses TRBV7-9 and TRBJ2-1; 7 nucleotides match TRBD2. The length of the CDR3 is 17 residues. CDR1 is SEHNR, CDR2 FQNEAQ, per germline (reference sequence). V lost 1 base, J lost 10 bases, and 16 bases stayed unmatched. CDR3 protein: CASSLGGSSSGRGEQFF. The CDR3 DNA sequence: TGTGCCAGCAGCTTAGGAGGCTCGTCTAGCGGTCGTGGAGAGCAGTTCTTC. The variable domain in full, completed from reference TRBV7-9 and TRBJ2-1, reads DTGVSQNPRHKITKRGQNVTFRCDPISEHNRLYWYRQTLGQGPEFLTYFQNEAQLEKSRLLSDRFSAERPKGSFSTLEIQRTEQGDSAMYLCASSLGGSSSGRGEQFFGPGTRLTVL.

For this clone: Other DNA sequences within the sample encode an identical CDR3. This chain joins TRBV27 and TRBJ1-5; 10 bases match TRBD1. The CDR3 runs to 14 residues. Germline V lookup: CDR1 MNHEY, CDR2 SMNVEV (reference sequence). J gave up 5 bases and V 2 bases, and 0 bases lay outside the gene matches. CDR3 in amino acids: CASSLGQGDQPQHF. CDR3 DNA: TGTGCCAGCAGTTTAGGACAGGGGGATCAGCCCCAGCATTTT.

V is TRBV7-8 and J is TRBJ2-1, with TRBD2 as a possible D gene (7 bases). The CDR3 is made up of 18 amino acids. V was pared by 1 base and J by 3 bases, with 19 bases between. Germline V gene data show CDR1 as SGHVS and CDR2 as FQNEAQ. The CDR3 bases are TGTGCCAGCAGCTTAGGGGTGGGAGGGACACCTATCTACAATGAGCAGTTCTTC. It yields the protein CASSLGVGGTPIYNEQFF. The full variable domain, in which reference TRBV7-8 and TRBJ2-1 provide the parts outside the CDR3, is GAGVSQSPRYKVAKRGQDVALRCDPISGHVSLFWYQQALGQGPEFLTYFQNEAQLDKSGLPSDRFFAERPEGSVSTLKIQRTQQEDSAVYLCASSLGVGGTPIYNEQFFGPGTRLTVL.

V usage is TRBV7-3 and J usage is TRBJ1-2; D unclear. The CDR3 is 12 residues long. V was pared by 0 bases and J by 9 bases, with 8 bases between. Germline CDR1 reads SGHTA; CDR2 reads FQGTGA. CDR3 bases: TGTGCCAGCAGCTTAACAAGCGGGAGCTACACCTTC. Its translation: CASSLTSGSYTF.

The chain carries TRBV7-9 and TRBJ1-1; D might be TRBD1 (5 bases). V lost 2 bases, J lost 1 base, and 8 bases lay in between. This CDR3 is built from 14 residues. Germline V gives CDR1 SEHNR, CDR2 FQNEAQ (reference sequence). The CDR3 nucleotides read TGTGCCAGCAGCTTATACCAGGGGAACACTGAAGCTTTCTTT. Protein sequence: CASSLYQGNTEAFF.

This clone has just a few counts. The chain joins TRBV29-1 to TRBJ2-7; no clear D. Trimming removed 7 bases from V and 2 bases from J, with 15 bases in between. This CDR3 has 13 amino acids. Germline assignment: CDR1 SQVTM and CDR2 ANQGSEA. CDR3 DNA sequence: TGCAGCGCCTTTGAACGTAGTACCTACGAGCAGTACTTC. It encodes CSAFERSTYEQYF.

This chain joins TRBV2 and TRBJ2-7; D gene unclear. The CDR3 consists of 13 residues. Germline assignment: CDR1 SNHLY and CDR2 FYNNEI. Trimming cost V 1 base and J 3 bases, with 7 bases left between them. The DNA of the CDR3 is TGTGCCAGCAGTGAAGGGCTAGACTACGAGCAGTACTTC. Translated: CASSEGLDYEQYF.

The chain recombines TRBV6-1 with TRBJ1-4; 7 bases match TRBD1. Trimming removed 10 bases from V and 8 bases from J; junction bases left unmatched: 10. The CDR3 extends over 13 amino acids. Germline V gives CDR1 MNHNS, CDR2 SASEGT. The CDR3 loop is CATRGQTEEKLFF. The CDR3 coding sequence is TGTGCCACAAGGGGACAGACTGAAGAAAAACTGTTTTTT.

J is TRBJ2-7 and V is TRBV4-2, with D tentatively TRBD1 (6 bases). The germline V gene encodes CDR1 LGHNA and CDR2 YNFKEQ. The CDR3 is 13 residues long. V gave up 1 base and J gave up 5 bases, with 9 bases separating them. DNA of the CDR3: TGTGCCAGCAGCCAAGGGACAGAGGACGAGCAGTACTTC. Translated, it gives CASSQGTEDEQYF.

V and J are TRBV5-1 and TRBJ2-2; D perhaps matches TRBD1 (6 bases). There are 14 residues in the CDR3. Per the germline V gene, CDR1 is SGHRS and CDR2 is YFSETQ. V gave up 6 bases and J gave up 2 bases, with 11 bases separating them. The chain's CDR3 is CASNTGLNTGELFF. CDR3 coding DNA: TGCGCCAGCAACACAGGGTTAAACACCGGGGAGCTGTTTTTT.